This TCR beta chain was captured in a study of T cells in Graves' hyperthyroidism and ophthalmopathy (dated by TCRdb to between 2018 and 2021). Regarding the research as a whole: Peripheral blood was collected at initial diagnosis, before any treatment. TCR V-J signatures able to tell the groups apart were searched for in a discovery cohort of around 95 patients, of whom about 40 had Graves' ophthalmopathy and roughly 59 had stable Graves' hyperthyroidism. Whether ophthalmopathy could be predicted prospectively was tested in an independent validation cohort made up of 18 to 20 hyperthyroidism patients plus 17 patients who later progressed to ophthalmopathy. The 100 discovery patients were randomly split 7:3 into training and test sets. Thyroid tissue and blood T-cell repertoires from about six Graves' hyperthyroidism patients were also compared in the study. After sampling, hyperthyroidism patients received methimazole starting at 30 mg daily, and ophthalmopathy patients received high-dose intravenous methylprednisolone. The paper describes TCR Vbeta CDR3 sequencing of about 140 peripheral blood samples, made up of around 41 ophthalmopathy patients, some 80 hyperthyroidism patients and 17 progressor patients. Paper-wide results and their limitations: Ophthalmopathy was separated from stable hyperthyroidism by a 13 V-J signature model, with about 86% sensitivity and 81% to 82% specificity obtained in cross-validation and 80%/75% obtained in testing. Most expanded thyroid clonotypes (frequency above 0.001) were also detected in blood, a finding suggesting that blood repertoires may reflect thyroid immune responses. Sample size was not statistically predetermined, and blinding of investigators to group allocation was not performed. In validation, the model predicted progression to ophthalmopathy a median of 6.5 months before onset, with approximately 70% sensitivity and almost 75% specificity.

From the cysteine through the phenylalanine, the CDR3 covers 14 amino acids. Of the read, only the CDR3 DNA is kept; its 42 bases are in frame from base 1. After removal of 6 bases from V and 5 bases from J, the junction retains 9 bases not matched to a gene. Based on the germline V gene, the CDR1 and CDR2 sequences are ENHRY and SYGVKD. TCR beta CDR3 regions were amplified from RNA transcripts. The TCR CDR3 was subjected to a first round of RT-PCR using the HTBI primer set and the Qiagen OneStep RT-PCR kit. A second multiplex PCR round built the libraries, followed by size selection and purification. Sequencing of the libraries was done on an Illumina HiSeq2000 using paired-end 100 bp reads. Turning to the authors' computational methods: SOAPnuke was used to process the raw data, throwing out any read that contained adapters or uncalled bases, had a mean Phred below 15, or lacked an exact constant-primer or identifier match. High-quality paired reads were merged with COPE v1.2.5, and unique nucleotide sequences were defined as clonotypes. MiTCR v1.1 was used to align clonotypes to the IMGT TRBV, TRBD and TRBJ reference segments. The analysis included only V-J combinations with a frequency above 0.0001, which together covered more than 99% of the repertoires. A TCS score was defined as the ratio of F50 (clonal expansion) to E x V (chaos), with BLOSUM62-based TCRdist applied between CDR3 peptides within each V-J. Welch's t-statistics and random forest reduced just over 500 V-J features to roughly 13, which were used in a naive Bayes classifier (R e1071). Through fastp at Q25 and MiXCR, TCRdb rebuilt clones from the public reads, retaining in-frame beta chains. Identical CDR3 protein sequences are pooled into one entry, listed with their most common genes and DNA. TCRdb's processing, not the authors' own work, is the source of the V and J calls. The sample profile shows about 500,000 distinct CDR3 sequences; 16% of them were found once. The ten largest clones represent roughly 18% of the sample.

Stable Graves' hyperthyroidism was defined as the absence of progression to ophthalmopathy over 18 months of follow-up. Hyperthyroidism patients were newly diagnosed, with disease duration under 2 months, and aged 18 to 65 years. Exclusion was applied to patients with uncontrolled infections, other autoimmune diseases, pregnancy or lactation. Diagnoses were established on the basis of clinical symptoms, serum thyroxine and TRAb, thyroid ultrasound, and orbital computed tomography. PBMCs were isolated from more than 8 ml of fresh peripheral blood by Ficoll-Paque density gradient centrifugation. Total RNA was extracted using Trizol reagent, and RNA quality was assessed on an Agilent 2100 Bioanalyzer. This clonotype appeared many times. The antigen it recognizes is unknown. No much larger clone exists at a distance of one base, and base qualities are not known.

Sequencing used blood. Here the chain combines TRBV10-3 and TRBJ2-7, with TRBD2 matching 8 junction bases. The clonotype comes from a woman aged 18-29 years with Graves' hyperthyroidism. The DNA sequence reads TGTGCCATCAGGGGGGGAGCGGGAGTTCACGAGCAGTACTTC. This sequence encodes CAIRGGAGVHEQYF.